This T cell receptor beta chain was recorded in a study of low-dose radiotherapy and immunotherapy resistance in tumors. Time point here: before trial treatment. CDR1 and CDR2 from the germline V gene are SQVTM and ANQGSEA. Trimming removed 6 bases from V and 10 bases from J; junction bases left unmatched: 8. The CDR3 has 12 amino acids. Primers targeting TRAV and TRBV primed first-strand cDNA, covering alpha and beta chains. Both a constant-region primer and a V-primer adapter served to amplify TCRs across 15 to 25 PCR cycles. TCRdb passed the reads through MiXCR, listing each CDR3 protein once. The data hold about 60,000 distinct CDR3 sequences, with less than 25% observed a single time. Details on this clonotype: One base separates it from a far larger clone, so it is likely a read error.

The chain carries TRBV29-1 and TRBJ2-1; TRBD1 agrees at 8 bases. This TCR was sampled from a male donor with prostate cancer. The sequenced sample was PBMCs, obtained before treatment. CDR3 nucleotide sequence: TGCAGCGTGTCCGGACAGGGCTACGAGCAGTTCTTC. Amino acids: CSVSGQGYEQFF.